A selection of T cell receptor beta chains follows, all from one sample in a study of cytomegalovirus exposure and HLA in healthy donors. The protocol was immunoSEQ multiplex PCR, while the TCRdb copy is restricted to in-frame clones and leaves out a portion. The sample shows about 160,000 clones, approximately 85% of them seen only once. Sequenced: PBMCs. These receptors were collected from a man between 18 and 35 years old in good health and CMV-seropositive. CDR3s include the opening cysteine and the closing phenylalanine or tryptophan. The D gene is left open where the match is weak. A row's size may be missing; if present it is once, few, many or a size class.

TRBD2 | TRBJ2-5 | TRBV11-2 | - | TGTGCCAGCAGCTCTCTAGCGGGAGAGACCCAGTACTTC | CASSSLAGETQYF
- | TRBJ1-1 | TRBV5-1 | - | TGCGCCAGCAGCGCGGTTACGGACACTGAAGCTTTCTTT | CASSAVTDTEAFF
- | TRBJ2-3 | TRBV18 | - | TGTGCAGCTGGGGGGGCAGAAACAGATACGCAGTATTTT | CAAGGAETDTQYF
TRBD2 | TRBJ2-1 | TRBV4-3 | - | TGCGCCAGCAGCCAATTGGGGGGGGAACGCAATGAGCAGTTCTTC | CASSQLGGERNEQFF
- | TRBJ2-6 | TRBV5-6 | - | TGTGCCAGCAGCTTTGGCTCTGGGGCCAACGGCCTGACTTTC | CASSFGSGANGLTF
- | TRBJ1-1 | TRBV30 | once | TGTGCCTGGAGAGACAACCGGTGGGAGTACACTGAAGCTTTCTTT | CAWRDNRWEYTEAFF
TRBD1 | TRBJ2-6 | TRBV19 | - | TGTGCCAGCACAAGGGGACAGACGTCTACTGGGGCCAACGTCCTGACTTTC | CASTRGQTSTGANVLTF
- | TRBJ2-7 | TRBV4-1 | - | TGCGCCAGCAGCCAAGGGGTCCAGGGGGGTACCTACGAGCAGTACTTC | CASSQGVQGGTYEQYF
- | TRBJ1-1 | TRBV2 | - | TGTGCCAGCAGTGAGGACAGGAACACTGAAGCTTTCTTT | CASSEDRNTEAFF
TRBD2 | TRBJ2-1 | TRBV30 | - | TGTGCCTGGAGTAGACTAGCGGGGGTAGTCTACAATGAGCAGTTCTTC | CAWSRLAGVVYNEQFF
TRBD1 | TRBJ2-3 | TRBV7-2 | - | TGTGCCAGCAGCCAACGGACAGGGTCCACAGATACGCAGTATTTT | CASSQRTGSTDTQYF
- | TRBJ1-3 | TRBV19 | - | TGTGCCAGTAGTGTGAGCAGGCGCTCTGGAAACACCATATATTTT | CASSVSRRSGNTIYF
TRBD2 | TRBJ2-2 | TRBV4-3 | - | TGCGCCAGCAGCCAAGATGTGATTAGCGGGGGGTCGAACACCGGGGAGCTGTTTTTT | CASSQDVISGGSNTGELFF
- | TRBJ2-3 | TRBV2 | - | TGTGCCAGCAGTTCCGGGACAATGCCCTCGGGGACAGATACGCAGTATTTT | CASSSGTMPSGTDTQYF
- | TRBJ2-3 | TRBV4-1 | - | TGCGCCAGCAGCCGCGGGACTGGCACAGATACGCAGTATTTT | CASSRGTGTDTQYF
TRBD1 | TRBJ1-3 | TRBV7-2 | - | TGTGCCAGCAGCCGACAGGGGACGAGCTCTGGAAACACCATATATTTT | CASSRQGTSSGNTIYF
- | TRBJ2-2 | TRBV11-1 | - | TGTGCCAGCAGCTTAGGCGACACCGGGGAGCTGTTTTTT | CASSLGDTGELFF
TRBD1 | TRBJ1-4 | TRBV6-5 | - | TGTGCCAGCAGTTACTCGACCGGGACAGGGGGCGTTCTGTTTTTT | CASSYSTGTGGVLFF
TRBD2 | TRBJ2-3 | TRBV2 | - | TGTGCCAGCAGTCCGGGGACTAGCGGGGCCACAGATACGCAGTATTTT | CASSPGTSGATDTQYF
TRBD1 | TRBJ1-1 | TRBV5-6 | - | TGTGCCAGCAGCGTGACAGGGTACACTGAAGCTTTCTTT | CASSVTGYTEAFF
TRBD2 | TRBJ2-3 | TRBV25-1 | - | TGTGCCAGCAGGGATCGGACGGGGGGGCGGGGTACGCAGTATTTT | CASRDRTGGRGTQYF
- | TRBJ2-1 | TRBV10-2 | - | TGCGCCAGCAGGGAGGGGGCTCTCGAGCAGTTCTTC | CASREGALEQFF
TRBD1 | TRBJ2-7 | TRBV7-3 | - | TGTGCCAGCAGCGACGACCGGGACAGGCTCTTCTTC | CASSDDRDRLFF
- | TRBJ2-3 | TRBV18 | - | TGTGCCAGCTCACCGGACTTTTTCACAGATACGCAGTATTTT | CASSPDFFTDTQYF
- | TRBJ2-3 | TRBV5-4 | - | TGTGCCAGCAGAACGGCGGGGAGCACAGATACGCAGTATTTT | CASRTAGSTDTQYF
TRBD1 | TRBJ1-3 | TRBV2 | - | TGTGCCAGCAGCCGGGACAGGGGCGTTCTTGGAAACACCATATATTTT | CASSRDRGVLGNTIYF
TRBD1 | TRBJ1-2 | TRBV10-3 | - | TGTGCCATCAGCGGGACAGGGGACTATGGCTACACCTTC | CAISGTGDYGYTF
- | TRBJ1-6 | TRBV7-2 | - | TGTGCCAGCAGCTTAAAACAGGGACGTTCACCCCTCCACTTT | CASSLKQGRSPLHF
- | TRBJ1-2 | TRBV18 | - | TGTGCCAGCTCTCAGAACCGGGACACAAACTATGGCTACACCTTC | CASSQNRDTNYGYTF
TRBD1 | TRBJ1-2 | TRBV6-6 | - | TGTGCCACCTACGAGGGTGGACAGGGGGCGTACTATGGCTACACCTTC | CATYEGGQGAYYGYTF
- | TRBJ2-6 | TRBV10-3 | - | TGTGCCATCAGACAGGGCCCTGGGGCCAACGTCCTGACTTTC | CAIRQGPGANVLTF
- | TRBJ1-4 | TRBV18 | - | TGTGCCAGCTCACCACAAGGGGCTGAAAAACTGTTTTTT | CASSPQGAEKLFF
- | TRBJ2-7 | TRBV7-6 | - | TGTGCCAGCAGCTTAGTTGCCGGACTCTCCGAGCAGTACTTC | CASSLVAGLSEQYF
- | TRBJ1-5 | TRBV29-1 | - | TGCAGCGCCACCTATAGCAATCAGCCCCAGCATTTT | CSATYSNQPQHF
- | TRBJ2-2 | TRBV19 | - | TGTGCCAGTAGTATCCGACTGGCGGAGCTGTTTTTT | CASSIRLAELFF
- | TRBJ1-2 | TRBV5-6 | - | TGTGCCAGCAGCGCGGGTACCGGTGGGGGCTACACCTTC | CASSAGTGGGYTF
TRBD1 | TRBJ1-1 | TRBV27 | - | TGTGCCAGCAGTTTAGACAGGGTGAACACTGAAGCTTTCTTT | CASSLDRVNTEAFF
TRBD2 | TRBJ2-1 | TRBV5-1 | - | TGCGCCAGCAGCTTGGCTAGCGGCAATGAGCAGTTCTTC | CASSLASGNEQFF
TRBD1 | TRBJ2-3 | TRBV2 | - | TGTGCCAGCAGTGCTCAGGGACAGTACACAGATACGCAGTATTTT | CASSAQGQYTDTQYF
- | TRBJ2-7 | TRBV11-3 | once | TGTGCCAGCAGCCGAGGGACTTCCGAGCAGTACTTC | CASSRGTSEQYF
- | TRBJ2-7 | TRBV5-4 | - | TGTGCCAGCAGCTTGGCGGCGGGGGCCTCCTTCTCCTACGAGCAGTACTTC | CASSLAAGASFSYEQYF
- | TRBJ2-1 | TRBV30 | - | TGTGCCTGGAGTGTAGGGACTCCATACAATGAGCAGTTCTTC | CAWSVGTPYNEQFF
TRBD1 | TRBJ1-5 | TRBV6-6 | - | TGTGCCAGCAGACCGGACAGGGGATTGAGTCAGCCCCAGCATTTT | CASRPDRGLSQPQHF
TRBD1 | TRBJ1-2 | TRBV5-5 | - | TGTGCCAGCAGCTTGCTCTTGACAGGGAACTATGGCTACACCTTC | CASSLLLTGNYGYTF
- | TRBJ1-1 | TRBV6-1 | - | TGTGCCAGCAGTGAAAGAGGCGGTGAAGCTTTCTTT | CASSERGGEAFF
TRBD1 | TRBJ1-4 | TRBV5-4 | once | TGTGCCAGCAGCACGGGACAGCTTAATGAAAAACTGTTTTTT | CASSTGQLNEKLFF
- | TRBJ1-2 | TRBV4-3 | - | TGCGCCAGCAGCCAAGTGGCGGGGTCCCCCTATGGCTACACCTTC | CASSQVAGSPYGYTF
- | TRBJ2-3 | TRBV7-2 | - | TGTGCCAGCAGCTTATGGTGGGGGGGCTCCCCAGATACGCAGTATTTT | CASSLWWGGSPDTQYF
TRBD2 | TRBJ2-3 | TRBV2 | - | TGTGCCAGCGGGGGGGAGACAGATACGCAGTATTTT | CASGGETDTQYF
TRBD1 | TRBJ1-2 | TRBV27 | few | TGTGCTGCGGGAGGGGGCGGGGGGTCGGAAAATGGCTACACCTTC | CAAGGGGGSENGYTF
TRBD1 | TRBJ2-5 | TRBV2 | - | TGTGCCAGCAGCCAGGGGGAACAAGAGACCCAGTACTTC | CASSQGEQETQYF
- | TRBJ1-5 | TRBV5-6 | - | TGTGCCAGCAGCTTGGCCGGGGGGTACAATCAGCCCCAGCATTTT | CASSLAGGYNQPQHF
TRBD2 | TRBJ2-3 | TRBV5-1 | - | TGCGCCAGCAGCCTGGGACTAGCGGGGGGAGTTTCTAGCACAGATACGCAGTATTTT | CASSLGLAGGVSSTDTQYF
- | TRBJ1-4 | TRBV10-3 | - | TGTGCCATCAGTAGCCTGACAGGAATGAATGAAAAACTGTTTTTT | CAISSLTGMNEKLFF
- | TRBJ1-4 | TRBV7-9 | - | TGTGCCAGCAGCTCCCAGGGAGGGAATGAAAAACTGTTTTTT | CASSSQGGNEKLFF
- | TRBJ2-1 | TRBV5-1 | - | TGCGCCAGCAGCTCCAAGCGCGGGGAGCAGTTCTTC | CASSSKRGEQFF